The table lists the clone carrying this TCR beta chain with many counts. The target antigen is unknown. The data stem from a study of T cell repertoires in cytomegalovirus infection. Across the study: Shared public TCR beta signatures pointed to both CMV infection and a matching HLA type. Overall study findings and caveats: The response measured ex vivo was dominated by TCR beta clonotypes (HLA-C-restricted and CMV-specific).

The V gene's germline CDR1 is SGHVS and CDR2 FNYEAQ. This CDR3 has 14 amino acids. The trim removed 2 bases at V and 7 bases at J, leaving 3 bases unmatched. One entry per CDR3 protein results from TCRdb running MiXCR on the reads. The table has roughly 600,000 distinct CDR3 sequences, around 24% seen once; the top ten hold around 8%. This clonotype was sampled from a human donor in good health (CMV status not recorded). Some clones in this sample may be carry-over from other donors' samples. The chain uses TRBV7-6 and TRBJ2-2; TRBD1 aligns across 8 bases. Sequences were obtained from CD8+ T cells from PBMCs. CDR3 amino acids: CASSLQGAFGELFF. The DNA for the CDR3 is TGTGCCAGCAGCTTACAGGGGGCGTTCGGGGAGCTGTTTTTT.